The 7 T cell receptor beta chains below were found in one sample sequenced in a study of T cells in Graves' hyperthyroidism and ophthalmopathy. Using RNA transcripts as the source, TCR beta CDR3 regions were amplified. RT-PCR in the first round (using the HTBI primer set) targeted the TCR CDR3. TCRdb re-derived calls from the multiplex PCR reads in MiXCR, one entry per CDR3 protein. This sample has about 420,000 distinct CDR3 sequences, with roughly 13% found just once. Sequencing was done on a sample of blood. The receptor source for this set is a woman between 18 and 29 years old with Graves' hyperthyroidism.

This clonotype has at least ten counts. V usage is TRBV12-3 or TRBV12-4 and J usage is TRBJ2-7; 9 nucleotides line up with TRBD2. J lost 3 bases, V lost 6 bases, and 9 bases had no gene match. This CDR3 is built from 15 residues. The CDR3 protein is CASRDIAGDFYEQYF. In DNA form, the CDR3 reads TGTGCCAGCAGGGATATAGCGGGAGATTTCTACGAGCAGTACTTC.

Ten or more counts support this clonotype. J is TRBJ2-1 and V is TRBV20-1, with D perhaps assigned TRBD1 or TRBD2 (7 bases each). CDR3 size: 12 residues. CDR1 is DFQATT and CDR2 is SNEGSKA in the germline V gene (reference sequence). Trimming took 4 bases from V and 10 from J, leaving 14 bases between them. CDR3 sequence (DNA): TGCAGTGCTACCAGGGGGGGCTCGGAGCAGTTCTTC. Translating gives CSATRGGSEQFF.

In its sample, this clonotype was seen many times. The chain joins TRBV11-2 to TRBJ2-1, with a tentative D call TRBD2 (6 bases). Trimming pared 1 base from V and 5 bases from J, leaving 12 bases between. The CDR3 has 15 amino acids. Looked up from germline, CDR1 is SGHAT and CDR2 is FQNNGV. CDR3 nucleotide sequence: TGTGCCAGCAGCTTAGTTCTAGCGCATCACAATGAGCAGTTCTTC. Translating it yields CASSLVLAHHNEQFF.

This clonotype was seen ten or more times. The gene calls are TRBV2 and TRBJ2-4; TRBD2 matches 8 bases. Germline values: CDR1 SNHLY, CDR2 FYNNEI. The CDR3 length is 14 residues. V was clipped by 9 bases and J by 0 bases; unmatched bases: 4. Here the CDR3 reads CASGLALAKNIQYF. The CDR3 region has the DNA TGTGCCAGTGGACTAGCATTAGCCAAAAACATTCAGTACTTC.

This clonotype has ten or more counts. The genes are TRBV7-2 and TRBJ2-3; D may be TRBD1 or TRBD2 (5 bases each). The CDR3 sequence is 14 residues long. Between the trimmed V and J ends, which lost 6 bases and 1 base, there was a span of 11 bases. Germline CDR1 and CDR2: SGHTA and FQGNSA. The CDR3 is CASSLGTGTDTQYF. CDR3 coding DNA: TGTGCCAGCAGTTTGGGGACCGGCACAGATACGCAGTATTTT.

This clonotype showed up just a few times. CDR3: CASSTRDTYSGNTIYF. CDR3 nucleotide sequence: TGTGCCAGTAGTACCCGGGACACCTACTCTGGAAACACCATATATTTT. V and J are TRBV19 and TRBJ1-3, with a tentative D call TRBD1 (6 bases). Trimming took off 4 bases at V and 0 bases at J, with 13 bases between the two ends. This CDR3 is built from 16 residues. Germline-derived CDR1 and CDR2 are LNHDA and SQIVND (reference sequence).

The CDR3 spells CASVELAGVKPDTQYF. CDR3 DNA: TGTGCCAGCGTAGAACTAGCGGGAGTTAAACCAGATACGCAGTATTTT. The chain couples TRBV27 to TRBJ2-3; 11 bases are a match to TRBD2. CDR3 length equals 16 residues. The V gene's germline CDR1 is MNHEY and CDR2 SMNVEV (reference sequence). Losses at the gene ends were 8 bases for V and 4 bases for J; bases not matched to a gene: 11.